The source of this T cell receptor beta chain is a study of cytomegalovirus exposure and HLA in healthy donors. Only one count was recorded for this clone. Germline V gives CDR1 SGHDN, CDR2 FVKESK. Between the trimmed V and J ends, which lost 0 bases and 6 bases, there was a span of 14 bases. This CDR3 region has 15 residues. Assay: immunoSEQ multiplex PCR; the TCRdb copy retains only in-frame clones and omits some. This table has fewer than 250,000 clones, about 83% appearing once. The sequencing sample was made of PBMCs. This receptor was obtained from a woman between 18 and 30 years old in good health and CMV-seronegative. The chain carries TRBV14 and TRBJ1-2, with D maybe TRBD1 (5 bases). CDR3 in amino acids: CASSQDSRGANGYTF. Written as DNA, the CDR3 is TGTGCCAGCAGCCAAGATTCAAGGGGCGCGAATGGCTACACCTTC.